A single count supports the clone carrying this TCR beta chain. Its target is not known. This specimen belongs to a study of shared clonotypes between healthy human individuals. Profiled with immunoSEQ multiplex PCR; TCRdb holds only in-frame clones, not every one. Of 2 million to 2.5 million clones listed, about 90% are singletons. Study results and limitations: Naive CD4 clonotype sharing across four donors was approximately 5%.

Healthy and HIV-negative, the adult donors had no recent acute infections or vaccinations. CD4+ cells underwent separation, giving CD45RA+ naive and CD45RA-negative memory subsets. The sequence was collected from a man between 18 and 35 years old in good health. Some clones in this sample may be carry-over from other donors' samples. The sequenced sample was naive CD4+ T cells from PBMCs. The subset: CD45RA+ positively selected.

Here the CDR3 reads CASSRPGQKTYGYTF. CDR3 nucleotide sequence: TGTGCCAGCAGCCGACCGGGACAGAAAACCTATGGCTACACCTTC. The chain couples TRBV5-4 to TRBJ1-2; the match to TRBD1 covers 7 bases. V shed 4 bases and J 4 bases; nucleotides not matched to a gene: 10. The CDR3 runs to 15 residues. Germline V CDR1 and CDR2: SGHNT, YYREEE (reference sequence).